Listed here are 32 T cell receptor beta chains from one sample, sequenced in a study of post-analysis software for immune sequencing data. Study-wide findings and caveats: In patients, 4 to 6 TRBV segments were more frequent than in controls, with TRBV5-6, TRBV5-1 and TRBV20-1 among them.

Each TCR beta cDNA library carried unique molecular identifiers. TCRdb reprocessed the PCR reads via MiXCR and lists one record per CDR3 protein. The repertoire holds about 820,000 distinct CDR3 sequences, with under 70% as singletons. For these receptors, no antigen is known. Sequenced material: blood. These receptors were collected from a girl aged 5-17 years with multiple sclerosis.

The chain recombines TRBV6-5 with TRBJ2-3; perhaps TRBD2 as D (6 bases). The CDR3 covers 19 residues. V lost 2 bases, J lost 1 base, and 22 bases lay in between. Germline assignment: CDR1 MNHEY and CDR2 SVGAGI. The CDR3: CASSYRLRRTGDGTDTQYF. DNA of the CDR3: TGTGCCAGCAGTTACAGACTGCGGCGGACGGGAGACGGCACAGATACGCAGTATTTT.

CDR3 sequence (DNA): TGCGCCAGCAGCTTCGGGCAGGATTTTAACTATGGCTACACCTTC. It yields the protein CASSFGQDFNYGYTF. V and J are TRBV5-1 and TRBJ1-2; D unresolved. The CDR3 spans 15 residues. Trimming removed 2 bases at V and 1 base at J, with 12 bases between. Germline V gene sequence: CDR1 SGHRS, CDR2 YFSETQ.

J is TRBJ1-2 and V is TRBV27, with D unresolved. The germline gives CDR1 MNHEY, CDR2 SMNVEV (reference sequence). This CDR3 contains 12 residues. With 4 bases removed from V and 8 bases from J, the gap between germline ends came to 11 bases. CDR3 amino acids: CASSSVGGGYTF. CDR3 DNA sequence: TGTGCCAGCAGTTCCGTTGGCGGGGGCTACACCTTC.

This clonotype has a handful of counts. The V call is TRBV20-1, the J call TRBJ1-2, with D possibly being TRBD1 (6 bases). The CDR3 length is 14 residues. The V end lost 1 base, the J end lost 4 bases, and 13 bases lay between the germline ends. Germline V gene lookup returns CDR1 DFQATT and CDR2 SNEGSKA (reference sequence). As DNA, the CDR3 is TGCAGTGCTAGAGGCCGGGACAACCTCTATGGCTACACCTTC. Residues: CSARGRDNLYGYTF.

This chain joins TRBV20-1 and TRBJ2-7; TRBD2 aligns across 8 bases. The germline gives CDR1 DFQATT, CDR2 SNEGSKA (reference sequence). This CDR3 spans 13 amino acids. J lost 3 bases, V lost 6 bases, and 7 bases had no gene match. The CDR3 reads CSAQDGRVYEQYF. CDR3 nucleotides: TGCAGTGCCCAGGACGGGAGGGTCTACGAGCAGTACTTC.

CDR3 region: CASGRWGTQAETQYF. CDR3 nucleotides: TGTGCTAGTGGGCGATGGGGCACCCAGGCGGAGACCCAGTACTTC. V gene TRBV12-5 combines with J gene TRBJ2-5; maybe TRBD1 (5 bases). V dropped 6 bases and J dropped 5 bases, with 19 bases sitting between them. From germline, CDR1 is LGHNT and CDR2 FRNRAP. The CDR3 is 15 residues long.

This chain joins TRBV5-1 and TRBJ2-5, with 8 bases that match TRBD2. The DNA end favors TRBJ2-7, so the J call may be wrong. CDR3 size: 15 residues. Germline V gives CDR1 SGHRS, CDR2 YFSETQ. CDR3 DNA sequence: TGCGCCAGCAGCTTGACCGGGGGGGTCGCCTACGAGCAGTACTTC. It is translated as CASSLTGGVAYEQYF.

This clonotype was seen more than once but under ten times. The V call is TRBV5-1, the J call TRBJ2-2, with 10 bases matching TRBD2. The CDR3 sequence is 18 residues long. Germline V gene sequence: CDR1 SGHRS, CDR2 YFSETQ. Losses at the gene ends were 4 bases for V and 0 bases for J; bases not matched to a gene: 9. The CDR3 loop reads CASSGLAGGATNTGELFF. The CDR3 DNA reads TGCGCCAGCAGCGGATTAGCGGGAGGCGCCACGAACACCGGGGAGCTGTTTTTT.

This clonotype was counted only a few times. The CDR3 region has the DNA TGTGCCATCAGTGATACTAGCGGGCACCACAATGAGCAGTTCTTC. Its translation: CAISDTSGHHNEQFF. V is TRBV10-3 and J is TRBJ2-1; 9 positions agree with TRBD2. Germline assignment: CDR1 ENHRY and CDR2 SYGVKD. V trimming: 3 bases; J trimming: 5 bases; junction bases outside the gene matches: 5. The CDR3 is 15 amino acids.

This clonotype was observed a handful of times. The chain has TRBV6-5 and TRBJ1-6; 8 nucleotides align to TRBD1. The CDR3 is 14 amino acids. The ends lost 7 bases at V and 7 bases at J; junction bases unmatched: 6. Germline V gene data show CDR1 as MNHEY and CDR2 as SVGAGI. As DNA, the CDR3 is TGTGCCAGCACCAGGGACAGGAGGAATTCACCCCTCCACTTT. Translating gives CASTRDRRNSPLHF.

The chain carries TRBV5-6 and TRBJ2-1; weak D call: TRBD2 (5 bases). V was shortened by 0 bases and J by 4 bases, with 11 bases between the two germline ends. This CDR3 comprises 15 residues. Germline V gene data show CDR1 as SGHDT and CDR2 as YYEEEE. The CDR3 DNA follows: TGTGCCAGCAGCTTGGTTCCTAGCAGGTACAATGAGCAGTTCTTC. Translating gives CASSLVPSRYNEQFF.

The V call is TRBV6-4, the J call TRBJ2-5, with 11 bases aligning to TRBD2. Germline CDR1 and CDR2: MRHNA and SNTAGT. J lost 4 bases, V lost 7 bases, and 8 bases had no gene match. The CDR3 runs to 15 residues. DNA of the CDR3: TGTGCCAGCACTTCGCGGCTAGCGGGAGGAGAGACCCAGTACTTC. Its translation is CASTSRLAGGETQYF.

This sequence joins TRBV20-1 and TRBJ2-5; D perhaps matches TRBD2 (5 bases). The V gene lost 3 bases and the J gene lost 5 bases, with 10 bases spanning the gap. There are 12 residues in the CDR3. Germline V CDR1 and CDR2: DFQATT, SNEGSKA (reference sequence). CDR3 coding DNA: TGCAGTGCTAGCGCTAGCACGGAGACCCAGTACTTC. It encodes CSASASTETQYF.

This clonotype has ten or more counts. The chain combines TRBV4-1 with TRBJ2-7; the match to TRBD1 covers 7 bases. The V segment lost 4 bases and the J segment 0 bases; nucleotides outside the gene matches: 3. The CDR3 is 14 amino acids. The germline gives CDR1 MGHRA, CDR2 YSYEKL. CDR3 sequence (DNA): TGCGCCAGCAGCCGGACAGGAGACTCCTACGAGCAGTACTTC. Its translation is CASSRTGDSYEQYF.

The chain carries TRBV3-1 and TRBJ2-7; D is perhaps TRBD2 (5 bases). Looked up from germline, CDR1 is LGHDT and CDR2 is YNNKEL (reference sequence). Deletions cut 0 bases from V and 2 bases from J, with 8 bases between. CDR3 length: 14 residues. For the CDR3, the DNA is TGTGCCAGCAGCCAAGATTACGGGACCTACGAGCAGTACTTC. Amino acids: CASSQDYGTYEQYF.

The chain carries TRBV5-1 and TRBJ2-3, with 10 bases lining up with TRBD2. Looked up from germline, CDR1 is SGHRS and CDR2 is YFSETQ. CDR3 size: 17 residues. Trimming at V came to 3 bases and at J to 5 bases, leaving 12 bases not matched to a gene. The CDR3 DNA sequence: TGCGCCAGCAGCTACCAGAGGGCTAGCGGGGGAATAGATACGCAGTATTTT. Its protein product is CASSYQRASGGIDTQYF.

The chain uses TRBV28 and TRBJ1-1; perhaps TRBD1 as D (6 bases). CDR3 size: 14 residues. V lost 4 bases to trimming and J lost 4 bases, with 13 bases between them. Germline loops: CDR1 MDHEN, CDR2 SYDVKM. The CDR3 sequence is CASSSQGLGTEAFF. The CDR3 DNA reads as TGTGCCAGCAGTTCCCAGGGGTTGGGCACTGAAGCTTTCTTT.

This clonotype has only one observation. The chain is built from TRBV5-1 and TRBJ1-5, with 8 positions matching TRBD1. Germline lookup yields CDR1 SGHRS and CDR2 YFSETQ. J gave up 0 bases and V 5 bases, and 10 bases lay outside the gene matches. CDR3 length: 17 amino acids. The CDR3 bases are TGCGCCAGCAGTTGGGACAGGCGGTTAAATAGCAATCAGCCCCAGCATTTT. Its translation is CASSWDRRLNSNQPQHF.

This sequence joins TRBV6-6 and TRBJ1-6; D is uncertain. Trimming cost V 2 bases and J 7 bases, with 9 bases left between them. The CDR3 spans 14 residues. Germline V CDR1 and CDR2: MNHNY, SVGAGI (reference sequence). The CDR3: CASSYREQNSPLHF. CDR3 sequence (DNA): TGTGCCAGCAGTTACAGGGAGCAGAATTCACCCCTCCACTTT.

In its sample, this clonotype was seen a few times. CDR3 DNA: TGTGCCATCAGGGCACATGATCTGGATGGCTACACCTTC. It is translated as CAIRAHDLDGYTF. The chain employs TRBV10-3 and TRBJ1-2; D gene unclear. The V end was cut by 6 bases, the J end by 6 bases, with 14 bases between. Germline lookup yields CDR1 ENHRY and CDR2 SYGVKD. This CDR3 has 13 residues.

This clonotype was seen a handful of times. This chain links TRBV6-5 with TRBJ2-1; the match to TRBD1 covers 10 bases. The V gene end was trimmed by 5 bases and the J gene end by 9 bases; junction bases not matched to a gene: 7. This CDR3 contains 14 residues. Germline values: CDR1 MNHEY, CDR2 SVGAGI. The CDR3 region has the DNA TGTGCCAGCAGTCCCCGACAGGGGGCGGGTGAGCAGTTCTTC. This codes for CASSPRQGAGEQFF.

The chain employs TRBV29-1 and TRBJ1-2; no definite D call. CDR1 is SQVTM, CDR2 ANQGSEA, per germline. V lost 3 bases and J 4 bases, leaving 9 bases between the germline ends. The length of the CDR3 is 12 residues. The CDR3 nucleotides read TGCAGCGTTGAGAACAGAGGCTATGGCTACACCTTC. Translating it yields CSVENRGYGYTF.

The CDR3 bases are TGTGCCAGCAGCCGCGGGAGGCCCTACAATGAGCAGTTCTTC. Its translation: CASSRGRPYNEQFF. The rearrangement links TRBV14 to TRBJ2-1; 8 nucleotides agree with TRBD2. The germline CDR1 and CDR2 sequences are SGHDN and FVKESK. J was trimmed by 2 bases and V by 4 bases; bases with no gene match: 1. The CDR3 is made up of 14 amino acids.

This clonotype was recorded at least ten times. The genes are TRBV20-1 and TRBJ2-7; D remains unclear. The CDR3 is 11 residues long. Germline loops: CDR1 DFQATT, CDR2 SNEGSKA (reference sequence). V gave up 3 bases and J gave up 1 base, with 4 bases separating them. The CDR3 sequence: CSARVSYEQYF. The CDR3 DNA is TGCAGTGCTAGGGTGTCCTACGAGCAGTACTTC.

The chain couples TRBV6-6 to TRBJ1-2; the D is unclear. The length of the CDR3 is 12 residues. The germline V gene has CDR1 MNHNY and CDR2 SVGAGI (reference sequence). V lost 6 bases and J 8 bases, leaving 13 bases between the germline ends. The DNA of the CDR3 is TGTGCCAGCAGCCCCCGCATGGGAGGCTACACCTTC. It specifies CASSPRMGGYTF.

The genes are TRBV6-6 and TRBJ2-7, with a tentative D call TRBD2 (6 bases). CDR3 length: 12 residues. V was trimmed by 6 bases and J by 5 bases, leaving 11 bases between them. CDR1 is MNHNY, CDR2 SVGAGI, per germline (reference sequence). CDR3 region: CASRPRRDEQYF. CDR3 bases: TGTGCCAGCAGACCCAGGAGGGACGAGCAGTACTTC.

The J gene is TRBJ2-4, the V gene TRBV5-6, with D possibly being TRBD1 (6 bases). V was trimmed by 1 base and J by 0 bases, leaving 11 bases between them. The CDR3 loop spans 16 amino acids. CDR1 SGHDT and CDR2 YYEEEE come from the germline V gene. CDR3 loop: CASSLRQGIAKNIQYF. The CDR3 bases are TGTGCCAGCAGCTTGCGTCAGGGGATAGCCAAAAACATTCAGTACTTC.

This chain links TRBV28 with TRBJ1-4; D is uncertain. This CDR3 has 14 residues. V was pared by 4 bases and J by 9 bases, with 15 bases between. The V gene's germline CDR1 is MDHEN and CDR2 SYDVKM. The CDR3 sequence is CASSYTERRKKLFF. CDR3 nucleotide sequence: TGTGCCAGCAGTTACACAGAGCGGAGGAAAAAACTGTTTTTT.

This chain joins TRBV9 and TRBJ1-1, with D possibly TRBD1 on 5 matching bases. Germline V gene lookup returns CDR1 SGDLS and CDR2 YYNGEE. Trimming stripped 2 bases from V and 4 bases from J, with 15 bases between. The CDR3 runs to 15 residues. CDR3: CASSVGTSPGTEAFF. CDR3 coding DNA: TGTGCCAGCAGCGTGGGGACGTCGCCAGGCACTGAAGCTTTCTTT.

The CDR3 DNA reads TGCAGCGTGGAACGGACCGCGGGGGAGCAGTACTTC. This translates into CSVERTAGEQYF. The chain joins TRBV29-1 to TRBJ2-7; D is perhaps TRBD2 (6 bases). There are 12 residues in the CDR3. V lost 6 bases and J lost 7, with 16 bases in between. In germline, CDR1 is SQVTM, CDR2 ANQGSEA.

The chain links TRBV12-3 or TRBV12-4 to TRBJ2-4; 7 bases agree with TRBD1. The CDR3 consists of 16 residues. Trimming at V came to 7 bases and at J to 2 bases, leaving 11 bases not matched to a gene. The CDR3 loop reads CASIRQGGLTKNIQYF. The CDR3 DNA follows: TGTGCCAGCATCCGACAGGGCGGTTTGACCAAAAACATTCAGTACTTC.

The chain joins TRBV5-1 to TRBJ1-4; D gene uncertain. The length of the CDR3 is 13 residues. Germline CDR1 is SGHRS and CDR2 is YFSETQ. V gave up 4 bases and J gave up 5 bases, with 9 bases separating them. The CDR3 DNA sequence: TGCGCCAGCAGCGACATGCCGAATGAAAAACTGTTTTTT. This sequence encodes CASSDMPNEKLFF.